The 3 T cell receptor beta chains in this list originate from one sample, sequenced in a study of blood T cell repertoires in COVID-19. Clones were sequenced by immunoSEQ multiplex PCR, and TCRdb holds only the in-frame ones, with some missing. This sample has about 420,000 clones; 80% to 90% occur once, and the top ten carry 0.7% to 1%. Sequences were obtained from peripheral blood. Receptor source: a man between 18 and 35 years old with COVID-19, enrolled during active disease.

This rearrangement joins TRBV6-5 to TRBJ1-2, with 8 positions matching TRBD1. The CDR3 has 13 amino acids. Per the germline V gene, CDR1 is MNHEY and CDR2 is SVGAGI. V shed 4 bases, J shed 8 bases, and the junction held 6 bases outside the gene matches. CDR3 sequence: CASSSQGVGGYTF. CDR3 bases: TGTGCCAGCAGTTCACAGGGGGTCGGCGGCTACACCTTC.

The genes are TRBV3-1 (or the pseudogene TRBV3-2) and TRBJ2-4; D gene unclear. The CDR3 totals 14 residues. Trimming left V 1 base short and J 8 bases short, with 12 bases between. CDR1 and CDR2 from the germline V gene are LGHDT and YNNKEL (reference sequence). Written as DNA, the CDR3 is TGTGCCAGCAGCCAAGGTCCGACCGGAGACATTCAGTACTTC. As protein: CASSQGPTGDIQYF.

CDR3 region: CASSSRGSNNEQFF. CDR3 sequence (DNA): TGTGCCAGCAGTTCCCGCGGGAGTAACAATGAGCAGTTCTTC. The chain recombines TRBV6-5 with TRBJ2-1; TRBD2 agrees at 7 bases. In germline, CDR1 is MNHEY, CDR2 SVGAGI. V lost 4 bases to trimming and J lost 5 bases; unmatched junction nucleotides: 5. The CDR3 length is 14 residues.